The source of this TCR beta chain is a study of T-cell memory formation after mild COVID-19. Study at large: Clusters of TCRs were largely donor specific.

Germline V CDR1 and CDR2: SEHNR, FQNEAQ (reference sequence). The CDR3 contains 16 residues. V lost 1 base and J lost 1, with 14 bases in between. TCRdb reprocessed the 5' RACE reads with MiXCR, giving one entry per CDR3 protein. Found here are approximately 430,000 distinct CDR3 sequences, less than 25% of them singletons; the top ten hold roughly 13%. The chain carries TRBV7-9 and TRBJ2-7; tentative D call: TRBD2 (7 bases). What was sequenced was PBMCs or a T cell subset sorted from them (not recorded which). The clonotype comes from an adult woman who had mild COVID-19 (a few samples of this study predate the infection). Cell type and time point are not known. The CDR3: CASSLERGGSSYEQYF. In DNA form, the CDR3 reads TGTGCCAGCAGCTTAGAGAGGGGGGGCTCTTCCTACGAGCAGTACTTC. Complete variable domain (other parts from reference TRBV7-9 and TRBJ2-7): DTGVSQNPRHKITKRGQNVTFRCDPISEHNRLYWYRQTLGQGPEFLTYFQNEAQLEKSRLLSDRFSAERPKGSFSTLEIQRTEQGDSAMYLCASSLERGGSSYEQYFGPGTRLTVT.